A single sample is the source of the 20 T cell receptor beta chains below, sequenced in a study of T cells in Graves' hyperthyroidism and ophthalmopathy. Amplified TCR beta CDR3 regions came from RNA transcripts. The HTBI primer set served for first-round RT-PCR of the TCR CDR3. One entry per CDR3 protein, called by TCRdb with MiXCR from the multiplex PCR reads. The data hold about 420,000 distinct CDR3 sequences, with about 15% observed a single time. Material for sequencing was blood. Receptor source: a woman aged 18-29 years with Graves' hyperthyroidism.

This clonotype was seen repeatedly, ten times or more. The chain carries TRBV5-1 and TRBJ2-7; 11 bases line up with TRBD1. Germline values: CDR1 SGHRS, CDR2 YFSETQ. The ends lost 0 bases at V and 3 bases at J; junction bases unmatched: 2. The CDR3 totals 15 residues. The CDR3 here is CASSLAGTGGYEQYF. CDR3 DNA sequence: TGCGCCAGCAGCTTGGCCGGGACAGGGGGCTACGAGCAGTACTTC.

Worth noting for this clonotype: Possible read error: a much larger clone is one base away. Since no conserved phenylalanine or tryptophan closes the CDR3, a read error is the likely cause. The CDR3 DNA reads as TGTGCCAGCAGCTTAGTCCCTACCGGGACAGGGAATTCACCCCTCCACCTT. This gives the protein CASSLVPTGTGNSPLHL. This chain uses TRBV11-2 with TRBJ1-6; 9 bases fit TRBD1. This CDR3 is built from 17 residues. The J segment lost 7 bases and the V segment lost 1 base, leaving 8 bases of the junction unmatched. CDR1 and CDR2 (germline): SGHAT, FQNNGV.

This clonotype has just a few counts. This chain uses TRBV20-1 with TRBJ2-7; 9 bases are a match to TRBD2. The CDR3 extends over 13 amino acids. After removal of 5 bases from V and 3 bases from J, the junction contained 5 bases not matched to a gene. Germline-derived CDR1 and CDR2 are DFQATT and SNEGSKA (reference sequence). The CDR3 coding sequence is TGCAGTGCTGATGGACTAGCGAGCTACGAGCAGTACTTC. Its protein is CSADGLASYEQYF.

This clonotype was seen more than once but under ten times. DNA of the CDR3: TGCAGTGCTAGTCGGGACTATGAGCAGTTCTTC. This sequence encodes CSASRDYEQFF. The V gene is TRBV20-1, the J gene TRBJ2-1, with D maybe TRBD2 (6 bases). V was shortened by 3 bases and J by 8 bases, with 8 bases between the two germline ends. CDR1 is DFQATT and CDR2 is SNEGSKA in the germline V gene (reference sequence). The CDR3 extends over 11 amino acids.

J is TRBJ1-2 and V is TRBV20-1; no clear D gene. This CDR3 has 11 amino acids. Trimming shortened V by 1 base and J by 7 bases, and 7 bases separated the two germline ends. The V gene's germline CDR1 is DFQATT and CDR2 SNEGSKA (reference sequence). The CDR3 sequence is CSARGDGGYTF. For the CDR3, the DNA is TGCAGTGCTAGAGGTGATGGTGGCTACACCTTC.

This clonotype was counted ten times or more. This chain connects TRBV10-3 to TRBJ1-1, with 7 bases fitting TRBD1. Germline V gene lookup returns CDR1 ENHRY and CDR2 SYGVKD. The V and J ends lost 4 bases and 5 bases, in that order; junction bases with no gene match: 4. The CDR3 covers 13 residues. In DNA form, the CDR3 reads TGTGCCATCAGTGCAGGGGGTAGAACTGAAGCTTTCTTT. This encodes CAISAGGRTEAFF.

This clonotype was seen repeatedly, ten times or more. The chain has TRBV20-1 and TRBJ2-7, with D perhaps TRBD2 (5 bases). Per the germline V gene, CDR1 is DFQATT and CDR2 is SNEGSKA (reference sequence). V was shortened by 2 bases and J by 0 bases, with 17 bases between the two germline ends. The CDR3 is made up of 16 amino acids. The CDR3 spells CSARSHRGGSSYEQYF. The CDR3 nucleotides are TGCAGTGCTAGATCCCACCGAGGTGGGAGCTCCTACGAGCAGTACTTC.

The table lists this clonotype with many counts. The gene calls are TRBV20-1 and TRBJ2-1, with D unresolved. Trimming stripped 1 base from V and 9 bases from J, with 13 bases between. Per germline, CDR1 DFQATT and CDR2 SNEGSKA (reference sequence). This CDR3 has 13 residues. DNA of the CDR3: TGCAGTGCTAGAGGTGCGGCGACGGCTGAGCAGTTCTTC. Its protein is CSARGAATAEQFF.

This clonotype occurred many times. This rearrangement joins TRBV11-2 to TRBJ1-5; TRBD1 is a possible D gene (5 bases). Germline V gene data show CDR1 as SGHAT and CDR2 as FQNNGV. The length of the CDR3 is 15 residues. Trimming took 5 bases from V and 0 from J, leaving 11 bases between them. This CDR3 is CASSAGTDSNQPQHF. DNA of the CDR3: TGTGCCAGCAGCGCGGGGACCGATAGCAATCAGCCCCAGCATTTT.

As to this clonotype: Compared with germline, one end of the junction differs, possibly owing to a read error. The V call is TRBV6-4, the J call TRBJ1-2, with 8 positions matching TRBD1. CDR1 is MRHNA and CDR2 is SNTAGT in the germline V gene. This CDR3 is 13 amino acids long. In DNA, the CDR3 is TGTACCAGCAGTGACTCCGACAGGGGCGGCTACACCTTC. Its protein product is CTSSDSDRGGYTF.

This clonotype was recorded at least ten times. The rearrangement links TRBV11-2 to TRBJ2-7, with a possible D match to TRBD1 (8 bases). Germline-derived CDR1 and CDR2 are SGHAT and FQNNGV. V dropped 5 bases and J dropped 3 bases, with 14 bases sitting between them. The CDR3 consists of 14 residues. CDR3 sequence (DNA): TGTGCCAGCAGCGCCACAGGGGGGGACTACGAGCAGTACTTC. This encodes CASSATGGDYEQYF.

This clonotype was recorded a few times. The chain couples TRBV10-1 to TRBJ1-1, with TRBD1 matching over 9 bases. The trim removed 10 bases at V and 2 bases at J, leaving 8 bases unmatched. The germline V gene has CDR1 WNHNN and CDR2 SYGVQD (reference sequence). CDR3 length: 14 residues. The CDR3 loop reads CAKGQGRRNTEAFF. In DNA, the CDR3 is TGCGCCAAGGGACAGGGCCGTCGAAACACTGAAGCTTTCTTT.

This clonotype occurred many times. CDR3 in amino acids: CASSRPPDSPLHF. In DNA, the CDR3 is TGTGCCAGCAGTCGGCCCCCAGATTCACCCCTCCACTTT. The V call is TRBV28, the J call TRBJ1-6, with D unclear. Trimming took 5 bases from V and 8 from J, leaving 10 bases between them. The CDR3 totals 13 residues. CDR1 and CDR2 (germline): MDHEN, SYDVKM.

The J gene is TRBJ2-1, the V gene TRBV15; no reliable D call. V lost 0 bases and J 9 bases, leaving 12 bases between the germline ends. CDR1 and CDR2 (germline): LNHNV, YYDKDF (reference sequence). The CDR3 has 14 amino acids. The CDR3 spells CATSREKEAREQFF. DNA of the CDR3: TGTGCCACCAGCAGAGAAAAAGAGGCCCGTGAGCAGTTCTTC.

This clonotype occurred many times. This chain connects TRBV27 to TRBJ2-3, with 13 bases matching TRBD2. This CDR3 is 16 amino acids long. V dropped 5 bases and J dropped 4; count of bases not matched to a gene: 6. Per the germline V gene, CDR1 is MNHEY and CDR2 is SMNVEV (reference sequence). The CDR3 DNA reads TGTGCCAGCAGTGACGGACTAGCGGGAGAAGCAGATACGCAGTATTTT. Its protein is CASSDGLAGEADTQYF.

Many counts were recorded for this clonotype. The rearrangement uses TRBV3-1 and TRBJ1-6; a weak D match, TRBD1 (5 bases). Germline-derived CDR1 and CDR2 are LGHDT and YNNKEL (reference sequence). This CDR3 has 15 residues. The V gene lost 4 bases and the J gene lost 9 bases, with 16 bases spanning the gap. The CDR3 DNA is TGTGCCAGCAGCCCAGGGTTGGGGTTAGGTTCACCCCTCCACTTT. This translates into CASSPGLGLGSPLHF.

This clonotype was counted ten times or more. The chain carries TRBV7-2 and TRBJ2-4; tentatively, D is TRBD2 (6 bases). Trimming left V 2 bases short and J 6 bases short, with 14 bases between. From germline, CDR1 is SGHTA and CDR2 FQGNSA. There are 15 residues in the CDR3. The CDR3 protein is CASSLRDFSGNIQYF. CDR3 DNA: TGTGCCAGCAGCTTAAGGGACTTCAGCGGAAACATTCAGTACTTC.

The V and J genes are TRBV20-1 and TRBJ2-1; D uncertain. The V and J ends lost 0 bases and 3 bases respectively, with 9 bases between them. Germline CDR1 and CDR2: DFQATT and SNEGSKA (reference sequence). The CDR3 extends over 14 amino acids. The CDR3 bases are TGCAGTGCTAGAGACGGCAGCCACTACAATGAGCAGTTCTTC. Protein sequence: CSARDGSHYNEQFF.

This clonotype showed up just a few times. As DNA, the CDR3 is TGCGCCAGCTTTCCGGGCCCGTATGCAGATACGCAGTATTTT. Translated: CASFPGPYADTQYF. The chain combines TRBV5-1 with TRBJ2-3; unclear D gene. V lost 7 bases and J 4 bases, leaving 16 bases between the germline ends. CDR3 size: 14 residues. Per the germline V gene, CDR1 is SGHRS and CDR2 is YFSETQ.

The chain recombines TRBV28 with TRBJ2-3, with D possibly TRBD1 on 7 matching bases. This CDR3 region has 14 residues. Deletions cut 10 bases from V and 0 bases from J, with 14 bases between. CDR1 and CDR2 (germline): MDHEN, SYDVKM. The CDR3 region has the DNA TGTGCCACCAGGGGGGATACTAGCACAGATACGCAGTATTTT. It encodes CATRGDTSTDTQYF.